What follows describes a single T cell receptor (beta chain). The antigen remains undetermined. Primers: 60 Vbeta forward and 13 Jbeta reverse. Measured with immunoSEQ multiplex PCR; TCRdb has only the in-frame clones, and not every one. In total, the table holds roughly 75,000 clones. The sample is drawn from a study of cytomegalovirus exposure and HLA in healthy donors. Findings and limits, study-wide: Accounts indicate the classifier identified cytomegalovirus status with strong specificity and sensitivity.

J gave up 11 bases and V 6 bases, and 7 bases lay outside the gene matches. Germline CDR1 SNHLY, CDR2 FYNNEI. The CDR3 has 12 amino acids. The V and J genes are TRBV2 and TRBJ1-1, with TRBD1 matching over 9 bases. The TCR sequence derives from a man aged 40-49 years in good health and CMV-seronegative. The sample was PBMCs. The CDR3 loop reads CASRGTGKRAFF. CDR3 DNA sequence: TGTGCCAGCAGGGGGACAGGGAAAAGGGCTTTCTTT. Complete variable domain (other parts from reference TRBV2 and TRBJ1-1): EPEVTQTPSHQVTQMGQEVILRCVPISNHLYFYWYRQILGQKVEFLVSFYNNEISEKSEIFDDQFSVERPDGSNFTLKIRSTKLEDSAMYFCASRGTGKRAFFGQGTRLTVV.